The 31 T cell receptor beta chains reported below all come from one sample, sequenced in a study of human T cells and chemical hapten exposure. MiXCR, run by TCRdb on the RACE reads, gives a single entry per CDR3 protein. Among approximately 52,000 distinct CDR3 sequences listed, 8.5% to 10% were seen once. Noted time point: pre-sensitization, week 0. The sample's treatment: therapeutic diphenylcyclopropenone sensitization with weekly scalp DPC. The sequencing here drew on whole blood, taken in connection with sensitization to the hapten diphenylcyclopropenone (DPC). The receptors were gathered from a woman aged 35 to 49 with alopecia areata. Some clones in this sample may be carry-over from other donors' samples.

The chain uses TRBV5-8 and TRBJ2-2; 7 bases align to TRBD1. The CDR3 is 14 amino acids. The J segment lost 6 bases and the V segment lost 4 bases, leaving 6 bases of the junction unmatched. Germline V gives CDR1 SGHTS, CDR2 YDEGEE. CDR3 coding DNA: TGTGCCAGCAGCCGGGACAGACTTCCCGGGGAGCTGTTTTTT. It is translated as CASSRDRLPGELFF. Full variable domain (missing parts from reference TRBV5-8 and TRBJ2-2): EAGVTQSPTHLIKTRGQQATLRCSPISGHTSVYWYQQALGLGLQFLLWYDEGEERNRGNFPPRFSGRQFPNYSSELNVNALELEDSALYLCASSRDRLPGELFFGEGSRLTVL.

This clonotype was observed a few times. CDR3 loop: CASTNSGSPGSGYTF. In DNA form, the CDR3 reads TGTGCCAGCACCAACTCCGGGTCCCCGGGCTCTGGCTACACCTTC. The chain carries TRBV7-8 and TRBJ1-2; the D is unclear. Trimming removed 7 bases from V and 7 bases from J, with 22 bases in between. The CDR3 length is 15 residues. Germline CDR1 and CDR2: SGHVS and FQNEAQ.

As regards this clonotype: A much larger clone lies a single base off, so this may be a read error. The chain joins TRBV7-9 to TRBJ2-1; unclear D gene. Germline lookup yields CDR1 SEHNR and CDR2 FQNEAQ (reference sequence). There are 15 residues in the CDR3. The ends were cut back, 3 bases at V and 5 bases at J, with 14 bases in the middle. The CDR3 DNA is TGTGCCAGCAGCTTCCCTCCTGTCAGCCACAATGAGCAGTTCTTC. It yields the protein CASSFPPVSHNEQFF.

This clonotype was seen many times. The CDR3: CAVRIGQSQGPEAFF. The CDR3 DNA follows: TGTGCCGTACGTATTGGACAGTCTCAGGGTCCTGAAGCTTTCTTT. The rearrangement links TRBV6-1 to TRBJ1-1; a weak D match, TRBD1 (6 bases). This CDR3 spans 15 amino acids. Germline-derived CDR1 and CDR2 are MNHNS and SASEGT. V gave up 11 bases and J gave up 6 bases, with 25 bases separating them.

This clonotype has only a few counts. The rearrangement joins TRBV2 to TRBJ1-1, with 7 bases fitting TRBD1. The length of the CDR3 is 15 residues. Germline lookup yields CDR1 SNHLY and CDR2 FYNNEI. Germline trimming cut 0 bases from V and 7 bases from J; bases unmatched to any gene: 8. The CDR3 DNA sequence: TGTGCCAGCAGTGAAGCGCTTCGAGGGGGCAATGAAGCTTTCTTT. Residues: CASSEALRGGNEAFF.

This clonotype was picked up many times. The chain links TRBV5-1 to TRBJ1-1; D unclear. This CDR3 has 13 residues. Trimming took 0 bases from V and 6 from J, leaving 9 bases between them. Looked up from germline, CDR1 is SGHRS and CDR2 is YFSETQ. The CDR3 DNA follows: TGCGCCAGCAGCTTGGCCCGTGGGGCTGAAGCTTTCTTT. Its translation: CASSLARGAEAFF.

The V and J genes are TRBV5-1 and TRBJ2-7; D gene ambiguous. Per the germline V gene, CDR1 is SGHRS and CDR2 is YFSETQ. Trimming took off 2 bases at V and 0 bases at J, with 9 bases between the two ends. The CDR3 length is 14 residues. The CDR3 DNA sequence: TGCGCCAGCAGCTTTGGCAGTAGCTCCTACGAGCAGTACTTC. Translating it yields CASSFGSSSYEQYF. Full variable domain (rest looked up from reference TRBV5-1 and TRBJ2-7): KAGVTQTPRYLIKTRGQQVTLSCSPISGHRSVSWYQQTPGQGLQFLFEYFSETQRNKGNFPGRFSGRQFSNSRSEMNVSTLELGDSALYLCASSFGSSSYEQYFGPGTRLTVT.

A word on this clonotype: A read error is possible here, since a much larger clone lies one base away. This chain uses TRBV10-3 with TRBJ2-2; D gene uncertain. The CDR3 has 14 amino acids. Germline V gives CDR1 ENHRY, CDR2 SYGVKD. CDR3 amino acids: CAICEYDTTGELFF. For the CDR3, the DNA is TGTGCCATCTGTGAGTACGACACCACCGGGGAGCTGTTTTTT.

This clonotype was seen ten or more times. CDR3 nucleotides: TGTGCCAGCAGCTTTACGGACAGGGGAGCTGAAGCTTTCTTT. Its protein is CASSFTDRGAEAFF. The genes are TRBV7-3 and TRBJ1-1; 9 nucleotides align to TRBD1. Germline CDR1 reads SGHTA; CDR2 reads FQGTGA. With 3 bases clipped from V and 6 bases from J, the junction kept 5 bases outside the gene matches. This CDR3 has 14 amino acids.

A few counts support this clonotype. The chain carries TRBV7-7 and TRBJ2-1, with D possibly TRBD2 on 5 matching bases. Germline loops: CDR1 SSHAT, CDR2 FNYEAQ (reference sequence). CDR3 length: 14 amino acids. The V gene lost 5 bases and the J gene lost 5 bases, with 13 bases spanning the gap. CDR3 in amino acids: CASSGGTEDNEQFF. Here the CDR3 DNA reads TGTGCCAGCAGCGGAGGAACAGAAGACAATGAGCAGTTCTTC.

This clonotype showed up many times. This rearrangement joins TRBV7-4 to TRBJ1-5; no definite D call. The CDR3 runs 15 residues. Germline CDR1 is SGHVT and CDR2 is SQSDAQ. The V end was cut by 5 bases, the J end by 5 bases, with 16 bases between. The CDR3 reads CASSQSVIGDQPQHF. DNA for the CDR3: TGTGCCAGCAGCCAGAGCGTGATTGGCGATCAGCCCCAGCATTTT. Supplemented by reference TRBV7-4 and TRBJ1-5, the full variable domain reads GAGVSQSPRYKVAKRGRDVALRCDSISGHVTLYWYRQTLGQGSEVLTYSQSDAQRDKSGRPSGRFSAERPERSVSTLKIQRTEQGDSAVYLCASSQSVIGDQPQHFGDGTRLSIL.

This clonotype has at least ten counts. The rearrangement uses TRBV18 and TRBJ2-5, with D hard to call. Deletions cut 4 bases from V and 2 bases from J, with 8 bases between. Germline assignment: CDR1 KGHSH and CDR2 LQKENI. CDR3 length: 13 residues. The DNA for the CDR3 is TGTGCCAGCTCACGGACCGTTCAAGAGACCCAGTACTTC. Protein sequence: CASSRTVQETQYF.

In regard to this clonotype: The junction departs from the called germline gene at one end, perhaps through a read error. This chain links TRBV6-2 or TRBV6-3 with TRBJ2-6, with D possibly being TRBD1 (6 bases). This CDR3 contains 17 residues. Germline assignment: CDR1 MNHEY and CDR2 SVGEGT. The CDR3 protein is CASSSLRQVSVANVLTF. The DNA for the CDR3 is TGTGCCAGCAGTTCCCTACGACAGGTTTCTGTGGCCAACGTCCTGACTTTC.

V is TRBV6-2 or TRBV6-3 and J is TRBJ2-2; TRBD2 agrees at 9 bases. CDR1 and CDR2 (germline): MNHEY, SVGEGT. The V gene end was trimmed by 5 bases and the J gene end by 9 bases; junction bases not matched to a gene: 7. The CDR3 consists of 14 residues. The CDR3 bases are TGTGCCAGCAGTGATGAGGGACTAGCCAGGGAGCTGTTTTTT. It translates to CASSDEGLARELFF.

This clonotype was picked up a small number of times. The V gene is TRBV6-4, the J gene TRBJ2-7; 14 bases line up with TRBD2. The CDR3 has 17 amino acids. CDR1 MRHNA and CDR2 SNTAGT come from the germline V gene. Trimming removed 2 bases from V and 5 bases from J; junction bases left unmatched: 8. The CDR3 bases are TGTGCCAGCAGTGACGCCCTGGGACTAGCGGGGGAGCACGAGCAGTACTTC. This codes for CASSDALGLAGEHEQYF.

This clonotype has more than one count but fewer than ten. The chain links TRBV5-5 to TRBJ2-1, with D hard to call. The germline V gene encodes CDR1 SGHKS and CDR2 YYEKEE (reference sequence). The CDR3 totals 14 residues. Trimming cost V 0 bases and J 0 bases, with 4 bases left between them. CDR3 nucleotides: TGTGCCAGCAGCTTGGCCGGCTCCTACAATGAGCAGTTCTTC. Translation: CASSLAGSYNEQFF.

The J gene is TRBJ2-5, the V gene TRBV29-1, with D maybe TRBD2 (7 bases). The CDR3 contains 14 residues. CDR1 is SQVTM, CDR2 ANQGSEA, per germline. The germline V and J ends were trimmed by 5 bases and 0 bases, with 13 bases remaining between them. The CDR3 DNA is TGCAGCGTTCAACGGGGGGCCAACCAAGAGACCCAGTACTTC. It encodes CSVQRGANQETQYF.

For the CDR3, the DNA is TGTGCCAGCAGCCAGATTCCCTCCGGGGACACTGAAGCTTTCTTT. It is translated as CASSQIPSGDTEAFF. The gene calls are TRBV4-2 and TRBJ1-1; unclear D gene. V was cut by 3 bases and J by 3 bases, with 14 bases left in between. The CDR3 runs 15 residues. CDR1 LGHNA and CDR2 YNFKEQ come from the germline V gene.

The V call is TRBV7-2, the J call TRBJ2-1; 9 nucleotides line up with TRBD2. After removal of 5 bases from V and 4 bases from J, the junction contained 6 bases not matched to a gene. The CDR3 totals 15 residues. Germline-derived CDR1 and CDR2 are SGHTA and FQGNSA. This CDR3 is CASSPRRGGYNEQFF. CDR3 nucleotide sequence: TGTGCCAGCAGCCCCCGGCGGGGGGGATACAATGAGCAGTTCTTC.

This clonotype occurred many times. This rearrangement joins TRBV4-2 to TRBJ2-1; D is unresolved. Germline V lookup: CDR1 LGHNA, CDR2 YNFKEQ. Trimming stripped 3 bases from V and 5 bases from J, with 5 bases between. This CDR3 contains 12 residues. Written as DNA, the CDR3 is TGTGCCAGCAGCCACCGGGACAATGAGCAGTTCTTC. Its protein product is CASSHRDNEQFF.

This clonotype was seen more than once but under ten times. The chain combines TRBV6-2 or TRBV6-3 with TRBJ2-3; the D gene is possibly TRBD2 (6 bases). The CDR3 consists of 14 residues. V was shortened by 2 bases and J by 7 bases, with 13 bases between the two germline ends. The germline gives CDR1 MNHEY, CDR2 SVGEGT. The CDR3 here is CASSYKGLSYTQYF. For the CDR3, the DNA is TGTGCCAGCAGTTACAAGGGACTTTCGTATACGCAGTATTTT.

The gene calls are TRBV7-9 and TRBJ1-1; 9 bases are shared with TRBD1. This CDR3 is built from 17 residues. The V and J ends lost 6 bases and 0 bases, in that order; junction bases with no gene match: 11. Germline values: CDR1 SEHNR, CDR2 FQNEAQ (reference sequence). For the CDR3, the DNA is TGTGCCAGCAGAACGTACAGGGGGCCCCTCATGAACACTGAAGCTTTCTTT. It specifies CASRTYRGPLMNTEAFF.

This clonotype has only a few counts. V gene TRBV6-1 combines with J gene TRBJ2-7; no firm D call. This CDR3 is 13 amino acids long. Germline V gives CDR1 MNHNS, CDR2 SASEGT. Trimming pared 2 bases from V and 5 bases from J, leaving 10 bases between. The CDR3 loop reads CASSESWAHEQYF. The CDR3, as DNA: TGTGCCAGCAGTGAATCGTGGGCCCACGAGCAGTACTTC.

This clonotype was counted ten times or more. V is TRBV5-1 and J is TRBJ2-1; no clear D. The CDR3 length is 15 residues. Germline-derived CDR1 and CDR2 are SGHRS and YFSETQ. Trimming took off 0 bases at V and 0 bases at J, with 7 bases between the two ends. This CDR3 is CASSLGQISYNEQFF. CDR3 nucleotide sequence: TGCGCCAGCAGCTTGGGACAAATCTCCTACAATGAGCAGTTCTTC.

This clonotype was observed many times. This chain uses TRBV7-2 with TRBJ1-1; D is uncertain. Germline CDR1 is SGHTA and CDR2 is FQGNSA. This CDR3 region has 13 residues. With 2 bases removed from V and 1 base from J, the gap between germline ends came to 5 bases. The CDR3 sequence: CASSLNGNTEAFF. CDR3 nucleotide sequence: TGTGCCAGCAGCTTAAACGGGAACACTGAAGCTTTCTTT.

The chain couples TRBV12-3 or TRBV12-4 to TRBJ2-3; 7 positions match TRBD2. This CDR3 spans 15 amino acids. V shed 3 bases and J 1 base; nucleotides not matched to a gene: 4. In nucleotides, the CDR3 is TGTGCCAGCAGTTTGCCGAGCGGGGGCACAGATACGCAGTATTTT. Amino acid sequence: CASSLPSGGTDTQYF.

This clonotype was seen ten or more times. The chain links TRBV6-6 to TRBJ1-6; tentative D call: TRBD1 (5 bases). V was cut by 2 bases and J by 5 bases, with 10 bases left in between. Germline V gives CDR1 MNHNY, CDR2 SVGAGI (reference sequence). The length of the CDR3 is 15 residues. In nucleotides, the CDR3 is TGTGCCAGCAGTTACGTCGGAGGGGATAATTCACCCCTCCACTTT. As protein: CASSYVGGDNSPLHF.

At least ten counts were recorded for this clonotype. The rearrangement joins TRBV20-1 to TRBJ2-7; tentative D call: TRBD2 (6 bases). Germline V gene data show CDR1 as DFQATT and CDR2 as SNEGSKA (reference sequence). Trimming took off 6 bases at V and 0 bases at J, with 12 bases between the two ends. The CDR3 extends over 13 amino acids. The CDR3 reads CSAPGTGSYEQYF. The CDR3, as DNA: TGCAGTGCACCCGGGACTGGCTCCTACGAGCAGTACTTC.

The chain has TRBV6-5 and TRBJ2-1; TRBD2 is a possible D gene (5 bases). The CDR3 runs to 12 residues. V shed 6 bases and J shed 12 bases, with 15 bases lying between them. Per the germline V gene, CDR1 is MNHEY and CDR2 is SVGAGI. The CDR3 spells CASRETGRGQFF. The CDR3 DNA reads as TGTGCCAGCAGGGAGACCGGCCGGGGGCAGTTCTTC.

Only one count was recorded for this clonotype. The chain carries TRBV20-1 and TRBJ2-2; no firm D call. V shed 1 base and J shed 0 bases, with 12 bases lying between them. The CDR3 is made up of 16 amino acids. Germline V lookup: CDR1 DFQATT, CDR2 SNEGSKA (reference sequence). The CDR3 is CSARATGRTNTGELFF. Here the CDR3 DNA reads TGCAGTGCTAGAGCTACTGGACGTACGAACACCGGGGAGCTGTTTTTT.

This clonotype was counted many times. The chain has TRBV21-1 and TRBJ2-7. TRBV21-1 is a known pseudogene. The CDR3 covers 12 residues. Here the CDR3 reads CASSRVRGEQYF. The CDR3 DNA reads as TGTGCCAGCAGCAGAGTACGGGGAGAGCAGTACTTC.